This T cell receptor beta chain originates from a study of liver allograft versus peripheral blood T cells. Study background: Comparative analysis was performed on T cell receptor repertoires from transplanted livers and from recipients' peripheral blood.

This clonotype was seen at least ten times. The antigen remains undetermined. Overall study results and limits: Liver allograft T cell receptor repertoires were reported to differ from peripheral blood repertoires.

From the reads, TCRdb called clonotypes with MiXCR, one entry per CDR3 protein. The sample includes some 9,200 distinct CDR3 sequences, about 15% of them seen just once. V lost 6 bases to trimming and J lost 8 bases; unmatched junction nucleotides: 9. This CDR3 is built from 14 residues. The V gene's germline CDR1 is SGHAT and CDR2 FQNNGV. This clonotype was sampled from a human patient who had a liver transplant. A subset of T cells may come from the graft donor. The rearrangement joins TRBV11-2 to TRBJ1-4; 7 bases match TRBD1. CDR3 sequence reads: CASRATGWDEKLFF. The CDR3 DNA reads as TGTGCCAGCAGGGCGACAGGGTGGGACGAAAAACTGTTTTTT.